Listed below are T cell receptor beta chains from one sample, sequenced in a study of T-cell memory formation after mild COVID-19. TCRdb independently ran MiXCR on the 5' RACE reads; one entry per CDR3 protein. The sample shows over 120,000 distinct CDR3 sequences, 15% to 20% of them seen only once. The source material was PBMCs or a T cell subset sorted from them (not recorded which). Receptors originate from an adult woman who had mild COVID-19 (a few samples of this study predate the infection). Cell type and time point are not known. CDR3s include the opening cysteine and the closing phenylalanine or tryptophan. The D gene is left open where the match is weak.

V,J,D,CDR3
TRBV12-3/TRBV12-4,TRBJ2-1,-,CASSLFGAVNNEQFF
TRBV5-1,TRBJ1-1,TRBD1,CASSFNRGGTEAFF
TRBV7-2,TRBJ2-3,TRBD2,CASSPLPGLAGGDTQYF
TRBV5-5,TRBJ2-1,-,CASSFPGKSEQFF
TRBV10-3,TRBJ2-5,-,CAISEGTGRGETQYF
TRBV7-9,TRBJ2-5,-,CASSLFGLGKSEGPETQYF
TRBV6-5,TRBJ2-4,TRBD1,CASSPYRQGAKNIQYF
TRBV18,TRBJ1-1,-,CASSPIDRYTEAFF
TRBV20-1,TRBJ1-2,TRBD1,CSARRTGGYGYTF
TRBV5-6,TRBJ2-1,TRBD2,CASSLRLAGGTTYNEQFF
TRBV24-1,TRBJ2-1,-,CATSDFSEGRSGEQFF
TRBV7-2,TRBJ1-5,TRBD1,CASSPIRDRGRFSGNQPQHF
TRBV7-9,TRBJ1-1,-,CASTFGLMNTEAFF
TRBV3-1,TRBJ1-2,TRBD1,CASSQTGDYGYTF
TRBV5-1,TRBJ2-2,-,CARSLLGGPNTGELFF
TRBV7-9,TRBJ2-1,-,CASSHAGGGAVNEQFF
TRBV20-1,TRBJ1-4,TRBD1,CSASGGQLDEKLFF
TRBV7-9,TRBJ2-3,-,CASSPSGPRTDTQYF
TRBV20-1,TRBJ2-3,TRBD2,CSARGSSGRPTDTQYF
TRBV20-1,TRBJ2-3,-,CSARDPVRGSTDTQYF
TRBV18,TRBJ2-2,TRBD2,CASSPLGLAGAHTGELFF
TRBV5-1,TRBJ1-6,-,CASSLAGSYNSPLHF
TRBV6-2/TRBV6-3,TRBJ2-7,-,CASSYVGYEQYF